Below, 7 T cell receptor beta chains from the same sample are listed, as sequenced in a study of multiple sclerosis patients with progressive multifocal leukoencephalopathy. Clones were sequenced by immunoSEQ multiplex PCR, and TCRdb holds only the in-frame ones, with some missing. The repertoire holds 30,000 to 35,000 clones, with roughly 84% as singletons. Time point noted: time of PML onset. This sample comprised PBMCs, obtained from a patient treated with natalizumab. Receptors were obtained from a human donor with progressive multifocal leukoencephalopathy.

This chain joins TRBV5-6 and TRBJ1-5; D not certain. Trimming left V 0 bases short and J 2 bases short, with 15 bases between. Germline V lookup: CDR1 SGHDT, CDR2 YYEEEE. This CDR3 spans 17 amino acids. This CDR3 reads CASSLAGNWQGNQPQHF. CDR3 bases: TGTGCCAGCAGCTTGGCCGGTAATTGGCAAGGCAATCAGCCCCAGCATTTT.

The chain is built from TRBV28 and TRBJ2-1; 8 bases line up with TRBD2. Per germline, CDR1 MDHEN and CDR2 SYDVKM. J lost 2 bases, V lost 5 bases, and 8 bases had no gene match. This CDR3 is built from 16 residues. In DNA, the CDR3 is TGTGCCAGCAGTCTCCTTAGCGGGAACCCCTACAATGAGCAGTTCTTC. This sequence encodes CASSLLSGNPYNEQFF.

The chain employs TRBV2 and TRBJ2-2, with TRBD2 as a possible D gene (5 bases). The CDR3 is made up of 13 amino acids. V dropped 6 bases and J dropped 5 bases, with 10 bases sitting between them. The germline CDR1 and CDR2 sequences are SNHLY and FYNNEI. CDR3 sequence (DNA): TGTGCCAGCAGACTAGATGTAACCGGGGAGCTGTTTTTT. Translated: CASRLDVTGELFF. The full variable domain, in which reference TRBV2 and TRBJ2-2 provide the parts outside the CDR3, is EPEVTQTPSHQVTQMGQEVILRCVPISNHLYFYWYRQILGQKVEFLVSFYNNEISEKSEIFDDQFSVERPDGSNFTLKIRSTKLEDSAMYFCASRLDVTGELFFGEGSRLTVL.

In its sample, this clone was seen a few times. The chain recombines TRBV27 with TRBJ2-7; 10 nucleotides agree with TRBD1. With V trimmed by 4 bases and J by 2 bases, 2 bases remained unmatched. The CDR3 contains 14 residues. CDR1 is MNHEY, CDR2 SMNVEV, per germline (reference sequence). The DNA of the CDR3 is TGTGCCAGCAGTTCCGGACAGGGGGCCTACGAGCAGTACTTC. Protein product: CASSSGQGAYEQYF.

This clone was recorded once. The CDR3 loop reads CASSSTLHTDTQYF. DNA of the CDR3: TGTGCCAGCAGTTCGACCCTGCACACAGATACGCAGTATTTT. The chain has TRBV6-6 and TRBJ2-3; no definite D call. Trimming removed 4 bases at V and 2 bases at J, with 10 bases between. This CDR3 has 14 amino acids. Germline V gene lookup returns CDR1 MNHNY and CDR2 SVGAGI (reference sequence).

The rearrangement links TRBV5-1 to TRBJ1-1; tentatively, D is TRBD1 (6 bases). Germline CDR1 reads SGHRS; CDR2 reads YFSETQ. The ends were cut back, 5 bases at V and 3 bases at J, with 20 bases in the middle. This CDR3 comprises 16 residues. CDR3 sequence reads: CASSPTGSGTDTEAFF. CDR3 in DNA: TGCGCCAGCAGTCCTACAGGGTCGGGGACGGACACTGAAGCTTTCTTT.

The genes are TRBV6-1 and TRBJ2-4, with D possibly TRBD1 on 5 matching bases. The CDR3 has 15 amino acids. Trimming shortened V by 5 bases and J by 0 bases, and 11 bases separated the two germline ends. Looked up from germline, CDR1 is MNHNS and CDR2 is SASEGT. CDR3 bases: TGTGCCAGCAGTCCGACAGAACTAGCCAAAAACATTCAGTACTTC. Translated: CASSPTELAKNIQYF.